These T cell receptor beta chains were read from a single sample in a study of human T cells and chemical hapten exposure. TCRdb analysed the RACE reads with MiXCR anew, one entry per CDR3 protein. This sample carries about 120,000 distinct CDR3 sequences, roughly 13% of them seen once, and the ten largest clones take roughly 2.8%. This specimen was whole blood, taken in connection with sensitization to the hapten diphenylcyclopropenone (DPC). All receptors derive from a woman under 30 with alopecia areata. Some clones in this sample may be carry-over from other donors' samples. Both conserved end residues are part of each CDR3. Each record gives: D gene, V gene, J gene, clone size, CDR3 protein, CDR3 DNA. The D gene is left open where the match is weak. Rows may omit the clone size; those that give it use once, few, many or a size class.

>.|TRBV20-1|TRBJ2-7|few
CSAGKNYEQYF
TGCAGTGCTGGTAAGAACTACGAGCAGTACTTC
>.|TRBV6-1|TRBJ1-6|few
CASSAQGSRFRNSPLHF
TGTGCCAGCAGTGCCCAGGGGTCGAGGTTTCGTAATTCACCCCTCCACTTT
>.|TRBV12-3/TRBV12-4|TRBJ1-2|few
CASSLSSGDYGYTF
TGTGCCAGCAGTTTAAGTTCCGGGGACTATGGCTACACCTTC
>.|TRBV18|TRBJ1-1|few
CASSPMTDTEAFF
TGTGCCAGCTCACCGATGACAGACACTGAAGCTTTCTTT
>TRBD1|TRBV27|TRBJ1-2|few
CASSLTGPGPYGYTF
TGTGCCAGCAGTTTGACAGGGCCAGGGCCCTATGGCTACACCTTC
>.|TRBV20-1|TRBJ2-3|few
CSASSGVTDTQYF
TGCAGTGCTAGCTCAGGAGTTACAGATACGCAGTATTTT
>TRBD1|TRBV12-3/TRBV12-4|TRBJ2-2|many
CASSLTQGGTGELFF
TGTGCCAGCAGTTTGACACAGGGGGGCACCGGGGAGCTGTTTTTT
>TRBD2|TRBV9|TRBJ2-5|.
CASSVGLAGRETQYF
TGTGCCAGCAGCGTAGGCCTAGCGGGGCGAGAGACCCAGTACTTC
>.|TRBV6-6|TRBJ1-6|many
CASSYGTKGGNSPLHF
TGTGCCAGCAGTTACGGAACGAAAGGTGGGAATTCACCCCTCCACTTT
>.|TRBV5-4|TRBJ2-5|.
CASSLAPRGGQETQYF
TGTGCCAGCAGCTTGGCCCCCAGGGGCGGGCAAGAGACCCAGTACTTC
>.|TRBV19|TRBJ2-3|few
CASSDFPSTDTQYF
TGTGCCAGTTCAGACTTTCCTAGCACAGATACGCAGTATTTT
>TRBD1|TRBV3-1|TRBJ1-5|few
CASSRGTGGRQPQHF
TGTGCCAGCAGCCGTGGGACAGGGGGCAGGCAGCCCCAGCATTTT
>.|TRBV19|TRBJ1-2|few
CASTNIVQPADYYGYTF
TGTGCCAGTACTAATATAGTCCAACCCGCAGACTACTATGGCTACACCTTC
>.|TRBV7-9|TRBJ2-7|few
CASRHRWPGRFDEQYF
TGTGCCAGCAGACACCGTTGGCCAGGGCGTTTTGACGAGCAGTACTTC
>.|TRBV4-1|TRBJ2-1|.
CASSQAISEQFF
TGCGCCAGCAGCCAGGCGATAAGTGAGCAGTTCTTC
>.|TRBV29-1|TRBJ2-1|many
CSGGVLYNEQFF
TGCAGCGGGGGGGTATTGTACAATGAGCAGTTCTTC
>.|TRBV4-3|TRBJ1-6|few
CASSQDQTNNSPLHF
TGCGCCAGCAGCCAAGATCAGACAAATAATTCACCCCTCCACTTT
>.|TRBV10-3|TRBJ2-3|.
CAISSGTSTDTQYF
TGTGCCATCAGCTCCGGAACCTCCACAGATACGCAGTATTTT
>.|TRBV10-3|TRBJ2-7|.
CAISESQGSPYEQYF
TGTGCCATCAGTGAGTCCCAGGGGTCCCCCTACGAGCAGTACTTC
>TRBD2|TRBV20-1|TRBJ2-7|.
CSARDQRGGQYEQYF
TGCAGTGCTAGAGATCAACGCGGGGGGCAGTACGAGCAGTACTTC
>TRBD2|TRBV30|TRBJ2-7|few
CAWNKAGVQYF
TGTGCCTGGAATAAGGCGGGGGTGCAGTACTTC
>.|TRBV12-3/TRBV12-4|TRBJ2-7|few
CASSSRYEQYF
TGTGCCAGCAGTTCTAGGTACGAGCAGTACTTC
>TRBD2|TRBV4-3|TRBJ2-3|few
CASSQELKRGTTDTQYF
TGCGCCAGCAGCCAAGAATTAAAGCGGGGGACCACAGATACGCAGTATTTT
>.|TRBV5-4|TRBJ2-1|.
CASSFVGPDNEQFF
TGTGCCAGCAGCTTCGTGGGTCCTGACAATGAGCAGTTCTTC
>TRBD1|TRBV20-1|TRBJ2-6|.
CSARVGVRTGVTGANVLTF
TGCAGTGCTAGAGTGGGGGTAAGGACAGGGGTCACTGGGGCCAACGTCCTGACTTTC
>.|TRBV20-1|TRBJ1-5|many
CSARAGFSNQPQHF
TGCAGTGCTAGAGCGGGATTTAGCAATCAGCCCCAGCATTTT
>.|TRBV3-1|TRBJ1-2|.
CASSQTQGSGYTF
TGTGCCAGCAGCCAAACTCAGGGATCTGGCTACACCTTC
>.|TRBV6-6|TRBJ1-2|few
CASSPEFFYGYTF
TGTGCCAGCAGTCCGGAGTTCTTCTATGGCTACACCTTC
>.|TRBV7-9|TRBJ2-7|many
CASSLETNYEQYF
TGTGCCAGCAGCTTAGAGACAAACTACGAGCAGTACTTC
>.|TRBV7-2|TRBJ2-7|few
CASSLDPYEQYF
TGTGCCAGCAGCTTAGATCCCTACGAGCAGTACTTC
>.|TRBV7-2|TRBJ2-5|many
CASSLEGLSPPMGETQYF
TGTGCCAGCAGCTTGGAGGGCCTGAGCCCCCCAATGGGGGAGACCCAGTACTTC
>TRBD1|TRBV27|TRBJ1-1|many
CASSLGTGGESFF
TGTGCCAGCAGTTTAGGGACAGGGGGCGAATCTTTCTTT
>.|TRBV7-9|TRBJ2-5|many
CASSFSRETQYF
TGTGCCAGCAGCTTTTCGCGGGAGACCCAGTACTTC
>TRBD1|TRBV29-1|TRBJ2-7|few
CSVAPAQGQGGEQYF
TGCAGCGTTGCCCCTGCCCAAGGACAGGGAGGCGAGCAGTACTTC
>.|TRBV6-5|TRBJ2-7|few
CASSYSPGAYEQYF
TGTGCCAGCAGTTACTCTCCAGGCGCATACGAGCAGTACTTC
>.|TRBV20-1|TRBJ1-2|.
CSATSPGVRNYGYTF
TGCAGTGCCACCTCCCCAGGGGTCCGTAACTATGGCTACACCTTC
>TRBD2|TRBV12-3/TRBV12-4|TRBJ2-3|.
CASSLSLAGSIDTQYF
TGTGCCAGCAGTTTAAGTCTAGCGGGGAGCATAGATACGCAGTATTTT